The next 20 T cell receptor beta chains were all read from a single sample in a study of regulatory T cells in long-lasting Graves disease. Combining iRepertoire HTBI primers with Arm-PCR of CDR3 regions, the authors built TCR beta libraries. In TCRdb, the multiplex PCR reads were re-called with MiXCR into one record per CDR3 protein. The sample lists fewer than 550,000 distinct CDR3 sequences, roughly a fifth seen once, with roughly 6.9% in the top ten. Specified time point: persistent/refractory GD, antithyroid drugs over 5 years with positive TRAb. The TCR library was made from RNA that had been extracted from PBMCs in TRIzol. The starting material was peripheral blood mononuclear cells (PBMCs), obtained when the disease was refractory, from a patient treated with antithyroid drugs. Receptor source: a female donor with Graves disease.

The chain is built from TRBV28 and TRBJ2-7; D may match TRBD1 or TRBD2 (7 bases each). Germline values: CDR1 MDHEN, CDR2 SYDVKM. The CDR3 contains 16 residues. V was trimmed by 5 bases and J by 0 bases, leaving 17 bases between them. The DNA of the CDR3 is TGTGCCAGCAGTCCAGGGGGGGCAGCCTTCTCCTACGAGCAGTACTTC. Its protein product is CASSPGGAAFSYEQYF.

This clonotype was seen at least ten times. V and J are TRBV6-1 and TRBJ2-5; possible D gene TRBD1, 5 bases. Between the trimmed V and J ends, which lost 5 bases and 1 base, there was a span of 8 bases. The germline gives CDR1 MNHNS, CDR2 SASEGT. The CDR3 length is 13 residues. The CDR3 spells CASSQDSQETQYF. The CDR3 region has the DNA TGTGCCAGCAGTCAAGACAGCCAAGAGACCCAGTACTTC.

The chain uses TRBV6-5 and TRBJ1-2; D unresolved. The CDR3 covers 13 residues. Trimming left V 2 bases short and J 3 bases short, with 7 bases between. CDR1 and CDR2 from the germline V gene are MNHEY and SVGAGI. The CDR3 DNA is TGTGCCAGCAGTTACCATCAGGACTATGGCTACACCTTC. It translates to CASSYHQDYGYTF.

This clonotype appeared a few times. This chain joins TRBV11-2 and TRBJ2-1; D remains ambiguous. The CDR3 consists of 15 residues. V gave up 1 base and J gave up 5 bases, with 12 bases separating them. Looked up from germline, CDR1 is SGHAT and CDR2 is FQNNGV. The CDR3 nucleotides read TGTGCCAGCAGCTTAGTGAAGGGTTACGACAATGAGCAGTTCTTC. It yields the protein CASSLVKGYDNEQFF.

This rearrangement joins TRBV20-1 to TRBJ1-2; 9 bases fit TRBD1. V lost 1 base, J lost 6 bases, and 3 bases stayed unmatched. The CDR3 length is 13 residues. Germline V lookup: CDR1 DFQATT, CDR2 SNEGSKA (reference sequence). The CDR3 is CSARVWTGDGYTF. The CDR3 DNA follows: TGCAGTGCTAGAGTATGGACAGGGGATGGCTACACCTTC.

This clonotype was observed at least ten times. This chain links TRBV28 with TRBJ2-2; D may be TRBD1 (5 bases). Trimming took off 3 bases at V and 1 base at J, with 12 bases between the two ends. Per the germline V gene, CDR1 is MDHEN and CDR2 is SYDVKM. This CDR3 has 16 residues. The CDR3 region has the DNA TGTGCCAGCAGTTTCTCCCCCACAGGGAACACCGGGGAGCTGTTTTTT. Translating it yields CASSFSPTGNTGELFF.

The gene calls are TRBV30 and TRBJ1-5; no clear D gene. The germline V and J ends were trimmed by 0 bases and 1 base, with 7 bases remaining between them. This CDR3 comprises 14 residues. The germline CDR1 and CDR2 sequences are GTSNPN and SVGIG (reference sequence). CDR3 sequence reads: CAWSVLDSNQPQHF. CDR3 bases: TGTGCCTGGAGTGTATTGGACAGCAATCAGCCCCAGCATTTT.

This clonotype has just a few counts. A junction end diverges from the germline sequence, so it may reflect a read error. CDR3 coding DNA: TGTACCAGCACCTATCTGGGGGCTCAGGAGCAGTACTTC. Translating gives CTSTYLGAQEQYF. The chain employs TRBV12-3 or TRBV12-4 and TRBJ2-7; TRBD1 is a possible D gene (6 bases). CDR3 length equals 13 residues.

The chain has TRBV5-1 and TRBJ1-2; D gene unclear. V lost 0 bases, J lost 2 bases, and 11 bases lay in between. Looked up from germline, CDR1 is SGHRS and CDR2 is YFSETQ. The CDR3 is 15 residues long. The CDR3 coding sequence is TGCGCCAGCAGCTTGGGGACTTTCGGCAACTATGGCTACACCTTC. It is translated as CASSLGTFGNYGYTF.

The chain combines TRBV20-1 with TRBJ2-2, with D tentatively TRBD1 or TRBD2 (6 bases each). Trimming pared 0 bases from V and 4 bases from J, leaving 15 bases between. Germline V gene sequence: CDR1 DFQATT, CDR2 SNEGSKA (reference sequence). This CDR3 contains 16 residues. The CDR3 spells CSARDGGRTGTGELFF. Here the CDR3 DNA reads TGCAGTGCTAGAGATGGGGGGCGCACGGGCACCGGGGAGCTGTTTTTT.

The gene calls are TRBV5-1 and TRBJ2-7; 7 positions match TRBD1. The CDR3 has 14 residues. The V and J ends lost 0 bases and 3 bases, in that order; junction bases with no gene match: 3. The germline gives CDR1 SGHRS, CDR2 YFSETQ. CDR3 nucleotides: TGCGCCAGCAGCTTGGCGACAGGGCTCTACGAGCAGTACTTC. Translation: CASSLATGLYEQYF. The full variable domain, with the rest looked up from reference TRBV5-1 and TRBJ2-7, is KAGVTQTPRYLIKTRGQQVTLSCSPISGHRSVSWYQQTPGQGLQFLFEYFSETQRNKGNFPGRFSGRQFSNSRSEMNVSTLELGDSALYLCASSLATGLYEQYFGPGTRLTVT.

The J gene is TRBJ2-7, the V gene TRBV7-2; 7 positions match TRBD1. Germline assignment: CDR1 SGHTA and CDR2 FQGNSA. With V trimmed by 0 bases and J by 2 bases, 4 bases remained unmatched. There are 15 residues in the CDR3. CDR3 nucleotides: TGTGCCAGCAGCTTAGCAGGGGACAGAACCTACGAGCAGTACTTC. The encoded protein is CASSLAGDRTYEQYF.

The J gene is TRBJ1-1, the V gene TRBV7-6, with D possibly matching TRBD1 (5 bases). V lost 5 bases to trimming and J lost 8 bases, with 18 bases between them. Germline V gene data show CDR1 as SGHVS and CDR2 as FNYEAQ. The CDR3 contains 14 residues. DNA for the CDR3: TGTGCCAGCAGCACCCCTAGCAAAACAGGAGAAGCTTTCTTT. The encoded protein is CASSTPSKTGEAFF.

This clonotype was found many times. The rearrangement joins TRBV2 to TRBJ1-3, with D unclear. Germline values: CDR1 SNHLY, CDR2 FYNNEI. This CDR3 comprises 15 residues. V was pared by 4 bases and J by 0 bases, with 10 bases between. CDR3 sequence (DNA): TGTGCCAGCAGTGCGGACTTCCCCTCTGGAAACACCATATATTTT. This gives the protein CASSADFPSGNTIYF.

CDR3 DNA sequence: TGCAGTGCTAAAAACCCGGGACAGGGGTACACCGGGGAGCTGTTTTTT. Its translation is CSAKNPGQGYTGELFF. The V and J genes are TRBV20-1 and TRBJ2-2, with 10 nucleotides matching TRBD1. V lost 4 bases to trimming and J lost 3 bases; unmatched junction nucleotides: 8. This CDR3 region has 16 residues. Germline CDR1 is DFQATT and CDR2 is SNEGSKA (reference sequence).

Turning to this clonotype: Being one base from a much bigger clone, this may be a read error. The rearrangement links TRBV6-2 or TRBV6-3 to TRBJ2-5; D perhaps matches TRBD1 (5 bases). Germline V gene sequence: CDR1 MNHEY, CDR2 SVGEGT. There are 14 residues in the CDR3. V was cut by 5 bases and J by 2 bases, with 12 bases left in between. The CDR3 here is CASSEGALQETQYF. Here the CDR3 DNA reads TGTGCCAGCAGTGAAGGGGCACTTCAAGAGACCCAGTACTTC.

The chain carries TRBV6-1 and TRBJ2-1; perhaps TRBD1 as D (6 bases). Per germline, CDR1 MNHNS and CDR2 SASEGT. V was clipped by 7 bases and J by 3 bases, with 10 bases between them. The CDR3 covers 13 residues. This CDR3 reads CASTTGFYNEQFF. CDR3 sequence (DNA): TGTGCCAGCACCACAGGGTTCTACAATGAGCAGTTCTTC.

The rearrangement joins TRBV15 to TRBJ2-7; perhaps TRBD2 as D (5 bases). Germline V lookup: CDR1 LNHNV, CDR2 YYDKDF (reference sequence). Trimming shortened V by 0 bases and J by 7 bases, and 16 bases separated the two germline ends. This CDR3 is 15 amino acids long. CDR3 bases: TGTGCCACCAGCAGAGATCTCGTCGGGGTAGGAGAGCAGTACTTC. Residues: CATSRDLVGVGEQYF.

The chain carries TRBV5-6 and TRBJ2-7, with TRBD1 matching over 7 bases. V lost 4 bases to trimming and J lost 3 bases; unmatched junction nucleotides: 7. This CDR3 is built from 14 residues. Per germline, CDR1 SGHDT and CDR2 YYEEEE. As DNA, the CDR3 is TGTGCCAGCAGCCCACCGACAGGGTACTACGAGCAGTACTTC. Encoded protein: CASSPPTGYYEQYF.

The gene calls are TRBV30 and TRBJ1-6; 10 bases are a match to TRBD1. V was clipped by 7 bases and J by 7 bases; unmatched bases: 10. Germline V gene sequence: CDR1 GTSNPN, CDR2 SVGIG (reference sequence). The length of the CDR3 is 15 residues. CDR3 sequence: CALTGGADGNSPLHF. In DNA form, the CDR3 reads TGTGCCTTGACAGGGGGCGCAGATGGCAATTCACCCCTCCACTTT. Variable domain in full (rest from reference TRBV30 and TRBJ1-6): SQTIHQWPATLVQPVGSPLSLECTVEGTSNPNLYWYRQAAGRGLQLLFYSVGIGQISSEVPQNLSASRPQDRQFILSSKKLLLSDSGFYLCALTGGADGNSPLHFGNGTRLTVT.